This TCR beta chain was identified in a study of type 1 regulatory T cells. Germline CDR1 is LNHDA and CDR2 is SQIVND (reference sequence). Deletions cut 2 bases from V and 4 bases from J, with 12 bases between. This CDR3 has 15 residues. This clonotype was counted only a few times. Its antigen is not identified. Graft donor-derived T-allo10 cells were described as host-alloantigen-specific, anergic, and alloantigen-specifically suppressive. One entry per CDR3 protein, called by TCRdb with MiXCR from the reads. The sample lists roughly 71,000 distinct CDR3 sequences; around 60% were seen once. Material for sequencing was cultured T cells, either the whole culture or a sorted T cell fraction (not recorded which). Subset specified: Tr1-enriched cell product generated in vitro against host alloantigens. This clonotype was sampled from a human donor in good health. This chain joins TRBV19 and TRBJ2-1; weak D call: TRBD2 (5 bases). CDR3 protein: CASSIRWELYNEQFF. The DNA of the CDR3 is TGTGCCAGTAGTATAAGGTGGGAGCTATACAATGAGCAGTTCTTC.